This T cell receptor beta chain came from a study of human T cells and chemical hapten exposure listed by TCRdb under 2021. The study in broad terms: For sensitization, 2% DPC in acetone was applied to a roughly 2 cm by roughly 2 cm area of upper inner arm skin. Weekly therapeutic DPC doses were additionally applied to the scalp of patients throughout the roughly 23-week study period. Blood for TCR sequencing was provided by twenty-nine alopecia patients at one to four time points (pre-sensitization, 2, 6 and 24 weeks). This study followed changes in the peripheral blood TCR repertoire in vivo during primary and secondary sensitization of alopecia patients to the hapten diphenylcyclopropenone (DPC). Patch tests used Finn chambers with 0.01% DPC on the upper back, scored after 6 days by International Contact Dermatitis Research Group standards. Alopecia areata with under or over 50% scalp involvement, alopecia totalis and alopecia universalis were represented in the patient cohort, which was mostly female. Patient blood was sampled pre-sensitization (week 0) and at 2, 6 and about 24 weeks after DPC sensitization. Libraries were combined into a pool for sequencing, and differences in TCR yield between samples came mainly from small differences in library volumes within the pool.

What the research found in general, with its limitations: Repeated subsampling changed both the strength of the expansion versus patch-test correlation and the threshold at which the correlation became significant. Alopecia, a presumed autoimmune disease, was present in all patients, so the immune response of the patients might differ from that of healthy individuals. DPC sensitization did not change how many TCRs were above 1 in 1000 frequency, and no evidence was found of alterations in global repertoire structure. Expanded TCRs formed significantly more large CDR3 similarity clusters than pre-sensitization or healthy control sets, consistent with antigen-driven responses. Patch test score correlated positively with the number of PT1 expanded TCRs, reaching significance at thresholds 8, 16 and 32 but not at 4.

The time point label on this specimen signifies: patch test 3, about 24 weeks after DPC sensitization. Sample treatment or condition, as interpreted from the label and publication: therapeutic diphenylcyclopropenone sensitization with weekly scalp DPC. Blood at each patch-test visit was drawn before the patch test was applied. Eligible patients were aged 18 to 70, diagnosed with alopecia, deemed suitable for DPC therapy, and excluded if pregnant. Total RNA was extracted from unfractionated whole blood that had been collected in Tempus Blood RNA tubes. Relative to germline, V is 6 bases shorter and J is 0 bases shorter, with 9 bases between their ends. The CDR3 numbers 15 residues from cysteine through phenylalanine. Only the CDR3 region is kept as DNA, spanning 45 bases read in frame from base 1. The germline V gene encodes CDR1 MNHEY and CDR2 SVGEGT. Only a few counts were recorded for this clonotype. The target of this receptor is not known. Base qualities were left out, and no much larger clone turns up one base away.

Libraries were constructed by RACE. Sequencing instrument: NextSeq 500. During library preparation, unique molecular identifiers were attached to individual cDNA molecules so that TCRs could be counted in a quantitative, reproducible way. From each blood RNA sample, both TCR alpha and TCR beta chains were sequenced. As for how the authors treated the data: Samples had a median of roughly 91,000 TCRs, with a range from roughly 23,224 to 700,000. V, J and CDR3 annotation of the TCR reads was carried out using the Decombinator software suite. To make PS versus PT1 abundance plots, every sample was subsampled to the same number of TCRs (28,000). TCRs were defined as expanded if absent before sensitization and observed at least eight times at the 2-week time point. TCRdb handled the public reads itself, with Q25 trimming in fastp and clone calling in MiXCR, and kept productive beta chains. Every distinct CDR3 protein forms one entry, paired with its most common genes and DNA. The V and J calls here are based on TCRdb, not the publication. Here the sample has about 160,000 distinct CDR3 sequences; around a quarter occur a single time. Of the sample, under 2.5% falls within the top ten clones.

The chain was built from TRBV6-2 or TRBV6-3 and TRBJ2-6; tentative D gene TRBD1, with 5 bases matching. The specimen comprised whole blood, sampled in connection with sensitization to the hapten diphenylcyclopropenone (DPC). The receptor was isolated from a young woman with alopecia areata. Some clones in this sample may be carry-over from other donors' samples. The bases read TGTGCCAGCAGATTCGACAGCTCTGGGGCCAACGTCCTGACTTTC. Protein translation: CASRFDSSGANVLTF.